The next 22 T cell receptor beta chains were all read from a single sample in a study of T-cell reconstitution after alpha-beta-depleted transplantation in children. TCRbeta library construction was performed incorporating unique molecular identifiers. TCRdb independently ran MiXCR on the PCR reads; one entry per CDR3 protein. The data hold 500,000 to 600,000 distinct CDR3 sequences, with 30% to 35% observed a single time. The sequencing used PBMCs from the stem cell graft donor, collected from the stem cell graft. Source of these receptors: a human donor who donated a stem cell graft to a child with aplastic anemia.

The CDR3 sequence: CASSLWLNYEQYV. CDR3 nucleotides: TGTGCCAGCAGCTTATGGCTGAACTACGAGCAGTACGTC. The V and J genes are TRBV7-2 and TRBJ2-7; no definite D call. The CDR3 contains 13 residues. V was pared by 2 bases and J by 3 bases, with 8 bases between. CDR1 is SGHTA and CDR2 is FQGNSA in the germline V gene.

This clonotype was found once. The genes are TRBV10-3 and TRBJ2-7; D is uncertain. The V end was cut by 2 bases, the J end by 6 bases, with 17 bases between. Looked up from germline, CDR1 is ENHRY and CDR2 is SYGVKD. The length of the CDR3 is 15 residues. CDR3 residues: CAISEGRDWSPEQYV. The DNA for the CDR3 is TGTGCCATCAGTGAGGGTAGGGATTGGTCCCCCGAGCAGTACGTC.

This clonotype was observed once. The gene calls are TRBV3-1 and TRBJ1-1; 8 bases align to TRBD1. V lost 1 base, J lost 11 bases, and 6 bases stayed unmatched. The CDR3 has 13 residues. The germline V gene encodes CDR1 LGHDT and CDR2 YNNKEL (reference sequence). The CDR3 region is CASSQGVRTGAFF. In nucleotides, the CDR3 is TGTGCCAGCAGCCAAGGGGTTCGGACAGGGGCTTTCTTT.

The chain joins TRBV30 to TRBJ1-1, with 12 bases that match TRBD1. Germline loops: CDR1 GTSNPN, CDR2 SVGIG (reference sequence). The ends lost 5 bases at V and 3 bases at J; junction bases unmatched: 13. This CDR3 is built from 17 residues. CDR3 sequence reads: CAWRNGDRGLDDTEAFF. The CDR3, as DNA: TGTGCCTGGCGGAATGGGGACAGGGGGCTTGACGACACTGAAGCTTTCTTT. The whole variable domain, filled in from reference TRBV30 and TRBJ1-1, reads SQTIHQWPATLVQPVGSPLSLECTVEGTSNPNLYWYRQAAGRGLQLLFYSVGIGQISSEVPQNLSASRPQDRQFILSSKKLLLSDSGFYLCAWRNGDRGLDDTEAFFGQGTRLTVV.

V gene TRBV20-1 combines with J gene TRBJ2-7; 9 bases align to TRBD1. CDR1 DFQATT and CDR2 SNEGSKA come from the germline V gene (reference sequence). The CDR3 has 14 residues. The junction had 6 bases not matched to a gene; V was cut back by 4 bases and J by 2 bases. CDR3 region: CSATTGGATYEQYF. The CDR3 region has the DNA TGCAGTGCTACAACAGGGGGCGCTACCTACGAGCAGTACTTC.

This clonotype was picked up a small number of times. This chain links TRBV20-1 with TRBJ1-2; tentatively, D is TRBD1 (5 bases). CDR1 and CDR2 from the germline V gene are DFQATT and SNEGSKA (reference sequence). CDR3 length equals 12 residues. Between the trimmed V and J ends, which lost 1 base and 8 bases, there was a span of 11 bases. The DNA of the CDR3 is TGCAGTGCTAGAGTAGGGGCGAAAGGCTACACCTTC. Its protein is CSARVGAKGYTF.

This clonotype was found a few times. For the CDR3, the DNA is TGTGCCAGCAGCATCACTAGCGGGAGATGGAATGAGCAGTTCTTC. Its protein is CASSITSGRWNEQFF. The chain links TRBV7-3 to TRBJ2-1; 11 nucleotides match TRBD2. Germline-derived CDR1 and CDR2 are SGHTA and FQGTGA. The CDR3 covers 15 residues. V lost 5 bases to trimming and J lost 7 bases; unmatched junction nucleotides: 7.

This clonotype has more than one count but fewer than ten. The CDR3 DNA is TGCGCCAGCAGTGGACAGGGCGACTATGGCTACACCTTC. It is translated as CASSGQGDYGYTF. The chain couples TRBV10-2 to TRBJ1-2, with 7 bases matching TRBD1. The CDR3 spans 13 residues. Germline V gene data show CDR1 as WSHSY and CDR2 as SAAADI. V dropped 4 bases and J dropped 3; count of bases not matched to a gene: 2.

This clonotype was observed a handful of times. This chain connects TRBV5-1 to TRBJ2-1; TRBD2 agrees at 10 bases. Losses at the gene ends were 0 bases for V and 8 bases for J; bases not matched to a gene: 5. The CDR3 contains 15 residues. Looked up from germline, CDR1 is SGHRS and CDR2 is YFSETQ. The CDR3 sequence is CASSLEDSGRYEQFF. The CDR3 region has the DNA TGCGCCAGCAGCTTGGAAGATAGCGGGAGGTATGAGCAGTTCTTC.

The chain employs TRBV19 and TRBJ2-1; D unclear. The CDR3 has 13 amino acids. The germline V gene encodes CDR1 LNHDA and CDR2 SQIVND (reference sequence). V was shortened by 2 bases and J by 1 base, with 3 bases between the two germline ends. The CDR3 DNA follows: TGTGCCAGTAGTATAAGATCCTACAATGAGCAGTTCTTC. Amino acid sequence: CASSIRSYNEQFF.

This chain uses TRBV30 with TRBJ2-3; D remains ambiguous. The V gene lost 3 bases and the J gene lost 0 bases, with 7 bases spanning the gap. The CDR3 is 13 amino acids. Germline lookup yields CDR1 GTSNPN and CDR2 SVGIG (reference sequence). The CDR3 region has the DNA TGTGCCTGGAGGGTTTCTAGCACAGATACGCAGTATTTT. Translated: CAWRVSSTDTQYF. The whole variable domain, filled in from reference TRBV30 and TRBJ2-3, reads SQTIHQWPATLVQPVGSPLSLECTVEGTSNPNLYWYRQAAGRGLQLLFYSVGIGQISSEVPQNLSASRPQDRQFILSSKKLLLSDSGFYLCAWRVSSTDTQYFGPGTRLTVL.

This chain uses TRBV20-1 with TRBJ2-1; TRBD2 agrees at 8 bases. The J segment lost 1 base and the V segment lost 5 bases, leaving 7 bases of the junction unmatched. Germline V lookup: CDR1 DFQATT, CDR2 SNEGSKA (reference sequence). The CDR3 has 15 residues. The CDR3 coding sequence is TGCAGTGCTGACGGAGCGGGAGAGTCCTACAATGAGCAGTTCTTC. Translated: CSADGAGESYNEQFF.

V is TRBV20-1 and J is TRBJ1-3; D is undetermined. The germline V gene encodes CDR1 DFQATT and CDR2 SNEGSKA (reference sequence). Trimming cost V 3 bases and J 7 bases, with 10 bases left between them. The CDR3 sequence is 12 residues long. CDR3 DNA: TGCAGTGCTAGCTACGACGGGAACACCATATATTTT. It is translated as CSASYDGNTIYF.

CDR3 sequence: CASSSPGLYEKLFF. CDR3 DNA sequence: TGTGCCAGCAGCTCGCCGGGGCTCTATGAAAAACTGTTTTTT. The chain joins TRBV7-2 to TRBJ1-4, with D perhaps TRBD1 (5 bases). Germline V gives CDR1 SGHTA, CDR2 FQGNSA. V shed 4 bases and J shed 6 bases, with 12 bases lying between them. CDR3 length: 14 residues.

The gene calls are TRBV7-2 and TRBJ2-3; possible D gene TRBD1, 6 bases. Germline lookup yields CDR1 SGHTA and CDR2 FQGNSA. V was cut by 5 bases and J by 3 bases, with 15 bases left in between. The CDR3 extends over 15 amino acids. The CDR3 reads CASSQGWTATDTQYF. DNA of the CDR3: TGTGCCAGCAGCCAGGGGTGGACGGCGACAGATACGCAGTATTTT.

This clonotype was seen more than once but under ten times. The chain couples TRBV12-3 or TRBV12-4 to TRBJ2-4, with no clear D. The CDR3 consists of 17 residues. V lost 5 bases, J lost 2 bases, and 19 bases lay in between. CDR3 DNA: TGTGCCAGCAGTCTCCCTACTGGAACCCTCACCAAAAACATTCAGTACTTC. This encodes CASSLPTGTLTKNIQYF.

The chain combines TRBV7-7 with TRBJ2-7, with 7 bases that match TRBD1. V lost 3 bases to trimming and J lost 2 bases; unmatched junction nucleotides: 4. CDR3 size: 14 residues. Germline loops: CDR1 SSHAT, CDR2 FNYEAQ (reference sequence). The CDR3 sequence is CASSFHRGPYEQYV. The CDR3 DNA follows: TGTGCCAGCAGCTTCCACAGGGGCCCCTACGAGCAGTACGTC.

The chain has TRBV29-1 and TRBJ2-5; no reliable D call. This CDR3 region has 12 residues. CDR1 is SQVTM, CDR2 ANQGSEA, per germline. V lost 2 bases to trimming and J lost 7 bases, with 11 bases between them. The CDR3: CSVESGPRTQYF. In DNA form, the CDR3 reads TGCAGCGTTGAATCTGGGCCCAGGACCCAGTACTTC. Variable domain in full (rest from reference TRBV29-1 and TRBJ2-5): SAVISQKPSRDICQRGTSLTIQCQVDSQVTMMFWYRQQPGQSLTLIATANQGSEATYESGFVIDKFPISRPNLTFSTLTVSNMSPEDSSIYLCSVESGPRTQYFGPGTRLLVL.

In its sample, this clonotype was seen a few times. The gene calls are TRBV12-5 and TRBJ2-1; D unresolved. Germline lookup yields CDR1 LGHNT and CDR2 FRNRAP. V shed 1 base and J shed 2 bases, with 9 bases lying between them. The CDR3 length is 15 residues. The CDR3, as DNA: TGTGCTAGTGGTTTGGACTTTCTAGCCTACAATGAGCAGTTCTTC. Protein: CASGLDFLAYNEQFF.

This clonotype has just a few counts. The V and J genes are TRBV12-3 or TRBV12-4 and TRBJ1-5; D not resolved. Trimming took 5 bases from V and 6 from J, leaving 11 bases between them. This CDR3 region has 13 residues. The DNA of the CDR3 is TGTGCCAGCAGTCTAACAGAATCTCAGCCCCAGCATTTT. Its translation is CASSLTESQPQHF.

The sample holds a few counts of this clonotype. The J gene is TRBJ1-1, the V gene TRBV6-1; D perhaps matches TRBD1 (5 bases). The CDR3 covers 16 residues. Germline loops: CDR1 MNHNS, CDR2 SASEGT. Trimming cost V 2 bases and J 6 bases, with 19 bases left between them. The CDR3 loop is CASSEPRDLGIPEAFF. CDR3 coding DNA: TGTGCCAGCAGTGAACCAAGGGACCTAGGGATCCCTGAAGCTTTCTTT.

The table lists this clonotype with a few counts. The chain has TRBV29-1 and TRBJ1-1, with unresolved D. This CDR3 region has 11 residues. Germline values: CDR1 SQVTM, CDR2 ANQGSEA. Trimming removed 2 bases from V and 4 bases from J, with 5 bases in between. The CDR3 DNA reads as TGCAGCGTTGAATCTAGCACTGAAGCTTTCTTT. Its protein product is CSVESSTEAFF.